The 21 T cell receptor beta chains in this list originate from one sample, sequenced in a study of blood T cells in healthy people across ages. Combining a sample-barcoded 5' primer with a J-beta primer mix, a second PCR ran for roughly 7 to 11 cycles. TCRdb called the 5' RACE reads again in MiXCR, with one record for every CDR3 protein. Altogether over 1,500,000 distinct CDR3 sequences are present, roughly 52% being singletons, with the ten largest covering over 2%. Sample: blood. These receptor sequences come from a woman aged 40 to 50 in good health.

V and J are TRBV5-1 and TRBJ1-6, with a possible D match to TRBD1 (6 bases). CDR1 is SGHRS and CDR2 is YFSETQ in the germline V gene. The CDR3 spans 16 residues. Trimming stripped 4 bases from V and 9 bases from J, with 20 bases between. In nucleotides, the CDR3 is TGCGCCAGCAGCCCAATAGGGGCGGAGGGGGGTTCACCCCTCCACTTT. Its translation is CASSPIGAEGGSPLHF.

The rearrangement links TRBV6-5 to TRBJ1-5, with D perhaps TRBD1 (6 bases). The V end was cut by 2 bases, the J end by 3 bases, with 17 bases between. The CDR3 covers 17 residues. The germline V gene has CDR1 MNHEY and CDR2 SVGAGI. The CDR3 region is CASSYPRDKPDNQPQHF. CDR3 coding DNA: TGTGCCAGCAGTTACCCACGGGACAAACCCGACAATCAGCCCCAGCATTTT.

This chain joins TRBV29-1 and TRBJ2-7; D is perhaps TRBD1 (6 bases). The germline CDR1 and CDR2 sequences are SQVTM and ANQGSEA. The length of the CDR3 is 12 residues. Trimming removed 4 bases from V and 0 bases from J, with 7 bases in between. The CDR3 is CSVAGDSYEQYF. The CDR3 DNA sequence: TGCAGCGTTGCAGGGGACTCCTACGAGCAGTACTTC.

V is TRBV4-1 and J is TRBJ2-3; 9 bases match TRBD2. Germline loops: CDR1 MGHRA, CDR2 YSYEKL. After removal of 4 bases from V and 4 bases from J, the junction contained 9 bases not matched to a gene. The length of the CDR3 is 16 residues. The CDR3 is CASSLQAGGPADTQYF. For the CDR3, the DNA is TGCGCCAGCAGCCTTCAGGCGGGAGGGCCAGCAGATACGCAGTATTTT.

The CDR3 loop is CASSQWSEQYF. In DNA, the CDR3 is TGTGCCAGCAGCCAATGGTCGGAGCAGTACTTC. The chain combines TRBV14 with TRBJ2-5; D is unclear. V was trimmed by 2 bases and J by 11 bases, leaving 9 bases between them. Germline CDR1 and CDR2: SGHDN and FVKESK. This CDR3 region has 11 residues.

The chain recombines TRBV7-9 with TRBJ1-4; D not certain. CDR1 and CDR2 from the germline V gene are SEHNR and FQNEAQ (reference sequence). V was shortened by 6 bases and J by 4 bases, with 15 bases between the two germline ends. This CDR3 spans 15 amino acids. The CDR3 spells CASRSPGGDNEKLFF. The CDR3 DNA reads TGTGCCAGCAGGTCCCCGGGAGGAGATAATGAAAAACTGTTTTTT. Based on the CDR3 plus reference TRBV7-9 and TRBJ1-4, the full variable domain is DTGVSQNPRHKITKRGQNVTFRCDPISEHNRLYWYRQTLGQGPEFLTYFQNEAQLEKSRLLSDRFSAERPKGSFSTLEIQRTEQGDSAMYLCASRSPGGDNEKLFFGSGTQLSVL.

This clonotype came up many times. The CDR3 protein is CASSLQGGSYEQYF. The CDR3 DNA reads as TGTGCCAGCAGTCTACAGGGAGGTTCCTACGAGCAGTACTTC. V usage is TRBV28 and J usage is TRBJ2-7; D might be TRBD1 or TRBD2, each matching 6 bases. The germline V gene has CDR1 MDHEN and CDR2 SYDVKM. Trimming removed 5 bases at V and 1 base at J, with 12 bases between. This CDR3 is 14 amino acids long.

The chain combines TRBV5-1 with TRBJ2-7; D possibly corresponds to TRBD1 (6 bases). With the DNA end fitting TRBJ2-5 better, the J assignment may be wrong. This CDR3 is built from 15 residues. Germline CDR1 reads SGHRS; CDR2 reads YFSETQ. CDR3 nucleotide sequence: TGCGCCAGCAGAATTGCCACAGGGAATGGCGAGACCCAGTACTTC. Encoded protein: CASRIATGNGETQYF.

This chain joins TRBV2 and TRBJ2-5; D is tentatively TRBD1 or TRBD2 (6 bases each). Looked up from germline, CDR1 is SNHLY and CDR2 is FYNNEI. Trimming took off 8 bases at V and 0 bases at J, with 10 bases between the two ends. The CDR3 is 13 residues long. This CDR3 reads CASWGANQETQYF. The CDR3 DNA follows: TGTGCCAGCTGGGGGGCCAACCAAGAGACCCAGTACTTC.

The chain employs TRBV5-6 and TRBJ2-3, with D perhaps matching TRBD1 (5 bases). V dropped 4 bases and J dropped 7 bases, with 16 bases sitting between them. From germline, CDR1 is SGHDT and CDR2 YYEEEE. CDR3 length: 14 amino acids. CDR3 in amino acids: CASSLPQTGNTQYF. Here the CDR3 DNA reads TGTGCCAGCAGCCTGCCCCAAACAGGAAATACGCAGTATTTT.

J is TRBJ1-2 and V is TRBV20-1; the D gene is possibly TRBD1 (5 bases). This CDR3 has 13 amino acids. CDR1 and CDR2 from the germline V gene are DFQATT and SNEGSKA (reference sequence). The V end was cut by 1 base, the J end by 0 bases, with 6 bases between. In DNA form, the CDR3 reads TGCAGTGCTAGAGGGGGCGCTAACTATGGCTACACCTTC. The encoded protein is CSARGGANYGYTF.

The V gene is TRBV20-1, the J gene TRBJ2-4; D perhaps matches TRBD1 (5 bases). V lost 2 bases and J lost 0, with 14 bases in between. Germline CDR1 reads DFQATT; CDR2 reads SNEGSKA (reference sequence). The length of the CDR3 is 16 residues. CDR3 in amino acids: CSARNDRDLAKNIQYF. The CDR3 coding sequence is TGCAGTGCTAGAAATGACAGAGATTTAGCCAAAAACATTCAGTACTTC.

The chain combines TRBV7-2 with TRBJ2-3; 7 bases match TRBD2. With V trimmed by 1 base and J by 2 bases, 6 bases remained unmatched. Per the germline V gene, CDR1 is SGHTA and CDR2 is FQGNSA. The CDR3 has 16 residues. CDR3 amino acids: CASSLGGGGTTDTQYF. The CDR3 DNA follows: TGTGCCAGCAGCTTAGGGGGCGGGGGTACCACAGATACGCAGTATTTT.

The rearrangement joins TRBV5-1 to TRBJ2-5; tentatively, D is TRBD1 (5 bases). The CDR3 contains 14 residues. V was pared by 7 bases and J by 2 bases, with 15 bases between. CDR1 SGHRS and CDR2 YFSETQ come from the germline V gene. CDR3 sequence: CASLGDSQQETQYF. For the CDR3, the DNA is TGCGCCAGCCTAGGTGACAGCCAGCAAGAGACCCAGTACTTC.

The rearrangement joins TRBV10-3 to TRBJ1-5; D might be TRBD1 (5 bases). CDR3 size: 12 residues. V gave up 3 bases and J gave up 7 bases, with 7 bases separating them. The V gene's germline CDR1 is ENHRY and CDR2 SYGVKD. The CDR3 loop is CAISEQVQPQHF. CDR3 sequence (DNA): TGTGCCATCAGTGAACAGGTGCAGCCCCAGCATTTT.

The chain uses TRBV23-1 and TRBJ2-6; 8 bases agree with TRBD2. TRBV23-1 is sorted into the ORF group, with uncertain function. The J segment lost 0 bases and the V segment lost 0 bases, leaving 4 bases of the junction unmatched. CDR3 length: 18 amino acids. The CDR3, as DNA: TGCGCCAGCAGTCAATCGACGGGGGGGAGCTCTGGGGCCAACGTCCTGACTTTC. Encoded protein: CASSQSTGGSSGANVLTF.

Only a few counts were recorded for this clonotype. The CDR3 is CASSPASGGAGDTQYF. The CDR3 DNA sequence: TGTGCCAGCAGTCCCGCTAGCGGGGGGGCAGGAGATACGCAGTATTTT. This chain connects TRBV28 to TRBJ2-3; 12 positions agree with TRBD2. CDR3 length: 16 amino acids. V shed 5 bases and J 5 bases; nucleotides not matched to a gene: 8. From germline, CDR1 is MDHEN and CDR2 SYDVKM. Full variable domain (rest looked up from reference TRBV28 and TRBJ2-3): DVKVTQSSRYLVKRTGEKVFLECVQDMDHENMFWYRQDPGLGLRLIYFSYDVKMKEKGDIPEGYSVSREKKERFSLILESASTNQTSMYLCASSPASGGAGDTQYFGPGTRLTVL.

This chain joins TRBV2 and TRBJ2-5, with 10 bases matching TRBD2. CDR3 length equals 17 residues. Unmatched junction bases numbered 8, after V lost 4 bases and J lost 0 bases. The germline V gene encodes CDR1 SNHLY and CDR2 FYNNEI. CDR3: CASSGGRTSGYQETQYF. CDR3 nucleotides: TGTGCCAGCAGTGGGGGGAGGACTAGCGGCTACCAAGAGACCCAGTACTTC.

The chain is built from TRBV14 and TRBJ1-5; D not certain. CDR3 size: 15 residues. The V and J ends lost 4 bases and 1 base respectively, with 11 bases between them. Per germline, CDR1 SGHDN and CDR2 FVKESK. For the CDR3, the DNA is TGTGCCAGCAGCCCAGGTCCCTGGAGCAATCAGCCCCAGCATTTT. This translates into CASSPGPWSNQPQHF.

The V and J genes are TRBV12-3 or TRBV12-4 and TRBJ1-4; D uncertain. This CDR3 has 16 amino acids. V shed 4 bases and J shed 4 bases, with 16 bases lying between them. The CDR3 DNA sequence: TGTGCCAGCAGTTCCCTCGGGGTGGGGTTTAATGAAAAACTGTTTTTT. It translates to CASSSLGVGFNEKLFF.

CDR3 bases: TGTGCCAGCAGTTACCCGACCGGGGAGCAGTTCTTC. It yields the protein CASSYPTGEQFF. The rearrangement joins TRBV6-2 or TRBV6-3 to TRBJ2-1; D remains unclear. The germline gives CDR1 MNHEY, CDR2 SVGEGT. The CDR3 is made up of 12 amino acids. Trimming took off 2 bases at V and 10 bases at J, with 9 bases between the two ends.